This T cell receptor (beta chain) was documented in a study of T cells in Graves' hyperthyroidism and ophthalmopathy. Study-wide results and caveats: Ophthalmopathy was told apart from stable hyperthyroidism by a 13 V-J model. Prediction of ophthalmopathy progression came a median roughly 6.7 months pre-onset.

Only a few counts were recorded for this clonotype. Its matching antigen is unknown. The germline V gene encodes CDR1 MNHEY and CDR2 SMNVEV (reference sequence). Trimming at V came to 6 bases and at J to 6 bases, leaving 7 bases not matched to a gene. The CDR3 has 14 residues. The study excluded patients with uncontrolled infection, other autoimmune disease, pregnancy or lactation. PBMCs were derived from about 9.1 ml fresh peripheral blood. Amplified TCR beta CDR3 regions came from RNA transcripts. HTBI primers drove first-round RT-PCR of the TCR CDR3. TCRdb analysed the multiplex PCR reads with MiXCR anew, one entry per CDR3 protein. The table includes about 640,000 distinct CDR3 sequences, less than 25% detected once.

The source is a young man with Graves' ophthalmopathy. Material for sequencing was blood. The V and J genes are TRBV27 and TRBJ2-4; 8 bases map to TRBD2. The CDR3 is CASSPGGPGNIQYF. CDR3 DNA: TGTGCCAGCAGCCCGGGAGGGCCCGGAAACATTCAGTACTTC.